The next 20 T cell receptor beta chains were all read from a single sample in a study of shared clonotypes between healthy human individuals. Libraries were prepared by immunoSEQ multiplex PCR; TCRdb keeps only in-frame clonotypes and omits some of them. The repertoire holds some 900,000 clones, with 76% as singletons. The sequenced sample was memory CD4+ T cells sorted from blood. As to subset: CD45RA-negative fraction. The source is a man aged 18 to 29 in good health.

V gene TRBV9 combines with J gene TRBJ2-7; D remains unclear. The V gene lost 0 bases and the J gene lost 3 bases, with 13 bases spanning the gap. The CDR3 is 15 residues long. Germline CDR1 and CDR2: SGDLS and YYNGEE. CDR3 nucleotide sequence: TGTGCCAGCAGCGTAGATCCGGCTACGGGCTACGAGCAGTACTTC. It specifies CASSVDPATGYEQYF.

As for this clone: A much larger clonotype is one base distant, so this may be a read error. The same CDR3 arises from other DNA sequences in this sample as well. This chain links TRBV5-1 with TRBJ2-1; 12 bases line up with TRBD2. CDR3 length: 15 residues. The trim removed 4 bases at V and 8 bases at J, leaving 7 bases unmatched. Germline V gene sequence: CDR1 SGHRS, CDR2 YFSETQ. For the CDR3, the DNA is TGCGCCAGCAGCATCCTAGCGGGGGGGCACGATGAGCAGTTCTTC. It codes for CASSILAGGHDEQFF.

Turning to this clone: Other DNA variants within this sample encode the same CDR3. The chain's CDR3 is CASSLSGQGDSPLHF. CDR3 DNA: TGTGCCAGCAGTTTATCTGGCCAGGGTGATTCACCCCTCCACTTT. The chain has TRBV28 and TRBJ1-6; D is possibly TRBD1 (5 bases). The CDR3 has 15 residues. Trimming removed 1 base at V and 8 bases at J, with 12 bases between. Germline CDR1 and CDR2: MDHEN and SYDVKM. The entire variable domain, with the rest obtained from reference TRBV28 and TRBJ1-6, is as follows: DVKVTQSSRYLVKRTGEKVFLECVQDMDHENMFWYRQDPGLGLRLIYFSYDVKMKEKGDIPEGYSVSREKKERFSLILESASTNQTSMYLCASSLSGQGDSPLHFGNGTRLTVT.

This sequence joins TRBV7-2 and TRBJ1-6; no definite D call. The V gene lost 2 bases and the J gene lost 8 bases, with 4 bases spanning the gap. Germline V lookup: CDR1 SGHTA, CDR2 FQGNSA. The CDR3 totals 12 residues. The CDR3 spells CASSLRYSPLHF. DNA for the CDR3: TGTGCCAGCAGCTTAAGGTATTCACCCCTCCACTTT.

The rearrangement links TRBV14 to TRBJ2-5; TRBD1 aligns across 7 bases. V gave up 3 bases and J gave up 0 bases; unmatched junction bases: 4. Germline assignment: CDR1 SGHDN and CDR2 FVKESK. The CDR3 contains 15 residues. CDR3 amino acids: CASSQGQKYQETQYF. The CDR3 DNA sequence: TGTGCCAGCAGCCAGGGACAGAAGTACCAAGAGACCCAGTACTTC.

The gene calls are TRBV18 and TRBJ2-7, with D unclear. This CDR3 is built from 15 residues. V was shortened by 6 bases and J by 2 bases, with 17 bases between the two germline ends. Germline CDR1 is KGHSH and CDR2 is LQKENI. CDR3 protein: CASSPPEHLPYEQYF. The DNA of the CDR3 is TGTGCCAGCTCTCCCCCAGAACACCTACCCTACGAGCAGTACTTC.

This clone was seen a single time. Other DNA sequences of this sample code for an identical CDR3. CDR3 sequence reads: CASSLEGLTDTQYF. The CDR3, as DNA: TGTGCCAGCAGCTTAGAGGGGCTGACAGATACGCAGTATTTT. This chain connects TRBV11-2 to TRBJ2-3; tentatively, D is TRBD1 (5 bases). The CDR3 is made up of 14 amino acids. Germline V gene data show CDR1 as SGHAT and CDR2 as FQNNGV. The V end was cut by 0 bases, the J end by 3 bases, with 7 bases between.

This sequence joins TRBV7-3 and TRBJ2-3; the match to TRBD2 covers 7 bases. The germline gives CDR1 SGHTA, CDR2 FQGTGA. The CDR3 is 17 amino acids. V gave up 0 bases and J gave up 0 bases; unmatched junction bases: 6. CDR3 in amino acids: CASSLTSPGGSTDTQYF. CDR3 bases: TGTGCCAGCAGCTTAACGAGCCCGGGGGGTAGCACAGATACGCAGTATTTT.

This clone showed up just once. V and J are TRBV27 and TRBJ2-7; the match to TRBD1 covers 8 bases. The V and J ends lost 4 bases and 6 bases, in that order; junction bases with no gene match: 8. The CDR3 consists of 14 residues. Germline values: CDR1 MNHEY, CDR2 SMNVEV (reference sequence). This chain's CDR3 is CASSSNPGGVEQYF. CDR3 bases: TGTGCCAGCAGTTCCAACCCAGGGGGCGTCGAGCAGTACTTC.

The V call is TRBV9, the J call TRBJ1-5; weak D call: TRBD1 (6 bases). The germline V gene encodes CDR1 SGDLS and CDR2 YYNGEE. Trimming cost V 3 bases and J 3 bases, with 10 bases left between them. The CDR3 is 14 amino acids. CDR3 coding DNA: TGTGCCAGCAGCGCCCAGGGGTACAATCAGCCCCAGCATTTT. Translating it yields CASSAQGYNQPQHF.

The gene calls are TRBV29-1 and TRBJ2-5, with 12 bases matching TRBD2. The V gene end was trimmed by 4 bases and the J gene end by 5 bases; junction bases not matched to a gene: 5. CDR1 SQVTM and CDR2 ANQGSEA come from the germline V gene. This CDR3 is built from 14 residues. The CDR3 DNA reads as TGCAGCGTTGGACTAGCGGGAGCAGGGGAGACCCAGTACTTC. The encoded protein is CSVGLAGAGETQYF.

The chain combines TRBV5-4 with TRBJ2-7; TRBD2 matches 12 bases. The CDR3 length is 17 residues. Trimming cost V 0 bases and J 3 bases; bases outside gene matches: 7. Germline V lookup: CDR1 SGHNT, CDR2 YYREEE (reference sequence). This CDR3 is CASSLGSRTSGNYEQYF. As DNA, the CDR3 is TGTGCCAGCAGCTTGGGGTCGCGGACTAGCGGGAACTACGAGCAGTACTTC.

This clone has at least ten counts. The chain couples TRBV2 to TRBJ1-1; D is unclear. This CDR3 is built from 11 residues. With 8 bases removed from V and 0 bases from J, the gap between germline ends came to 4 bases. CDR1 SNHLY and CDR2 FYNNEI come from the germline V gene. The CDR3 loop is CASGMNTEAFF. The CDR3 DNA reads TGTGCCAGCGGGATGAACACTGAAGCTTTCTTT.

This sequence joins TRBV28 and TRBJ1-2; 8 bases line up with TRBD1. Germline CDR1 reads MDHEN; CDR2 reads SYDVKM. This CDR3 contains 14 residues. The V gene end was trimmed by 8 bases and the J gene end by 8 bases; junction bases not matched to a gene: 13. CDR3 loop: CASLWGQAGGGYTF. The CDR3 DNA follows: TGTGCCAGCCTTTGGGGACAGGCGGGGGGAGGCTACACCTTC.

The chain combines TRBV14 with TRBJ1-1; D not certain. Germline CDR1 is SGHDN and CDR2 is FVKESK. V shed 2 bases and J shed 4 bases, with 8 bases lying between them. The CDR3 covers 13 residues. The CDR3 nucleotides read TGTGCCAGCAGCCAACAGGTAGGCACTGAAGCTTTCTTT. Amino acid sequence: CASSQQVGTEAFF.

This clone was detected only a few times. The chain has TRBV10-3 and TRBJ1-1, with D possibly being TRBD1 (5 bases). The CDR3 length is 15 residues. Germline V lookup: CDR1 ENHRY, CDR2 SYGVKD. The germline V and J ends were trimmed by 4 bases and 0 bases, with 12 bases remaining between them. The CDR3 DNA follows: TGTGCCATCAGTGCGGGGGGTAAAATGAACACTGAAGCTTTCTTT. Encoded protein: CAISAGGKMNTEAFF.

The chain uses TRBV5-6 and TRBJ1-4; 7 bases align to TRBD1. V shed 1 base, J shed 2 bases, and the junction held 5 bases outside the gene matches. Germline CDR1 SGHDT, CDR2 YYEEEE. This CDR3 is built from 16 residues. This CDR3 is CASSLTYRGTNEKLFF. DNA for the CDR3: TGTGCCAGCAGCTTGACCTACAGGGGTACTAATGAAAAACTGTTTTTT. Variable domain in full (rest from reference TRBV5-6 and TRBJ1-4): DAGVTQSPTHLIKTRGQQVTLRCSPKSGHDTVSWYQQALGQGPQFIFQYYEEEERQRGNFPDRFSGHQFPNYSSELNVNALLLGDSALYLCASSLTYRGTNEKLFFGSGTQLSVL.

The V call is TRBV9, the J call TRBJ2-5, with D perhaps given as TRBD1 or TRBD2 (6 bases each). The germline V gene has CDR1 SGDLS and CDR2 YYNGEE. This CDR3 comprises 13 residues. Trimming stripped 1 base from V and 5 bases from J, with 9 bases between. CDR3 DNA: TGTGCCAGCAGCGTACAGGGGACTGAGACCCAGTACTTC. Its protein product is CASSVQGTETQYF.

V and J are TRBV2 and TRBJ2-3; no firm D call. This CDR3 is built from 14 residues. V lost 7 bases and J lost 1, with 12 bases in between. The V gene's germline CDR1 is SNHLY and CDR2 FYNNEI. The CDR3 here is CASTGLKRTDTQYF. CDR3 DNA: TGTGCCAGCACTGGGCTAAAACGCACAGATACGCAGTATTTT.

This chain connects TRBV19 to TRBJ2-2; 12 nucleotides agree with TRBD2. CDR1 is LNHDA and CDR2 is SQIVND in the germline V gene (reference sequence). With 7 bases clipped from V and 8 bases from J, the junction kept 8 bases outside the gene matches. The CDR3 has 15 amino acids. CDR3 region: CASIPGLAGVGELFF. The CDR3 region has the DNA TGTGCCAGTATCCCGGGACTAGCGGGTGTGGGGGAGCTGTTTTTT.